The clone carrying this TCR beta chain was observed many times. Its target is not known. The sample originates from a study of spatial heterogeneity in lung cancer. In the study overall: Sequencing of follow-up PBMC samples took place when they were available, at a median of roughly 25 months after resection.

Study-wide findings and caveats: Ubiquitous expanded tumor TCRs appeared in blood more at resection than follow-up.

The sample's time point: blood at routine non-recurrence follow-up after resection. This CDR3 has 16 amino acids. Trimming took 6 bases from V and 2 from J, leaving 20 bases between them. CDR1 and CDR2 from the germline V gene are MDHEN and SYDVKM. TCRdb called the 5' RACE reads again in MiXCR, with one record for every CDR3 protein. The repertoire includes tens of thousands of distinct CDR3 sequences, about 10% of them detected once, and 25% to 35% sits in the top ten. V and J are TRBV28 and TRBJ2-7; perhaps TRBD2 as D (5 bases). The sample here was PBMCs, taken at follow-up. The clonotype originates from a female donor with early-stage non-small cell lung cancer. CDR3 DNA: TGTGCCAGCAGCCTAGGTTCGGGGTGGGTCCCCTACGAGCAGTACTTC. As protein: CASSLGSGWVPYEQYF.